This T cell receptor (beta chain) appears in the sequencing data of a study of cytomegalovirus exposure and HLA in healthy donors (dated by TCRdb to between 2016 and 2019). For the study in its entirety: According to an earlier analysis of a few hundred of the donors, about 180 million T cells yielded 90 million to 130 million unique TCR beta sequences and approximately 280 Gb of sequence data. In addition to the first cohort of 666 subjects, a separate validation cohort of 130 or so different subjects was used. Donor age, sex, ethnicity and CMV serostatus were collected together with the repertoire data. To predict cytomegalovirus infection status, the study brought together high-throughput TCR immunosequencing, statistical association of individual TCRs with disease status, and machine learning. Genome-wide SNP genotypes for about 65% of the roughly 670 donors were used in a later genetic analysis, which treated that subset as a discovery cohort. Of the 300 to 500 genotyped donors, over 80% were placed in the genetic ancestry cluster associated with self-reported Caucasian donors. To decide whether each TCR beta V gene segment behaved as functional or pseudogenic, an earlier analysis of some 580 of the donors relied on high-throughput TCR beta sequencing. The study aimed to test whether signatures of past pathogen exposure could be identified by cataloging public T cell receptors. In the later analysis, no new phenotypic data were used to find candidate immune exposures; instead, reliance was placed on TCR beta sequences and their occurrence across donors. A later analysis re-analyzed previously published TCR beta repertoires from roughly 630 donors and added high-resolution HLA genotyping to study TCR occurrence patterns. Using immunosequencing, the study profiled T cell repertoires from around 680 subjects and related those repertoires to cytomegalovirus serostatus. Among about 360 genotyped donors of the cohort, an average of roughly 240,000 unique TCR beta nucleotide sequences were sequenced per donor, roughly 20% of them non-productive. HLA typing included class I and class II loci at four-digit resolution. All discovery cohort repertoires had been generated using a single sequencing platform. Four to six DR-DQ haplotypes were handled as single units for association and clustering, since linkage in the cohort was strong. An early release covering over 500 HLA-typed donors comprised about 320 gigabases of sequencing data and tens of millions of unique TCR sequences. Typing coverage differed by locus: A, B, C, DRB1 and DQB1 were typed in roughly 629-630 donors, DQA1 in 522, DPA1 in 606, and DPB1 in 450 to 490. Beyond this particular receptor, the publication reports: An association between a missense DCLRE1C variant and V-gene and J-gene trimming of TCR beta chains was found in a later genetic analysis and replicated in an independent cohort. In a later analysis, TCR association rates were found to vary across HLA loci, with the most associated TCRs seen for DRB1 alleles and the fewest for HLA-C alleles. Because counts were too low, 15 or so rarely observed V segments, including chromosome 9 orphons, were excluded from the earlier analysis of several hundred of the donors. A later genetic analysis reported fewer N-insertions in productive TCRs among donors in an Asian-associated ancestry cluster than the roughly 700-donor mean. This cohort had only TCR beta chains sequenced, and the lack of alpha or paired-chain data limited which features could be detected. Most TCR sequences were observed very rarely across donors, whereas some public TCRs were present in many individuals. At a false discovery rate of 0.05, a later analysis linked about 16,000 TCR beta sequences to specific HLA alleles. Because the 87-base-pair reads could not distinguish some IMGT-functional V segments, including TRBV6-2 and TRBV6-3, those segments were excluded. Because HLA typing was unavailable for some donors at each locus, only the typed subset was used in association tests. In both the original and validation cohorts, the classifier was reported to diagnose cytomegalovirus status with high specificity and sensitivity. Linkage disequilibrium might explain the correlated functional status among segregating V segments, but an unknown experimental factor could not be excluded. A total of 150 to 200 TCR beta chains were listed by the study as associated with cytomegalovirus. In an earlier analysis of 587 of the donors, most TCR beta V segments appeared in productive rearrangements about 90% or about 30% of the time, broadly matching IMGT annotations. Strong co-occurrence of HLA alleles, especially DR and DQ, made assigning TCR associations to individual alleles difficult. A further reported finding was that TCR beta sequences accurately predicted the HLA-A and HLA-B alleles for most subjects in the first cohort. A later analysis found that HLA-associated TCR beta chains were more clonally expanded and had lower generation probabilities than equally common non-associated chains. A later analysis found that most CMV-associated TCR beta chains appeared HLA-restricted, with HLA associations seemingly driven largely by CMV exposure. Presence/absence analyses assumed roughly uniform sequencing depth across donors, an assumption that may not hold. A later analysis reported that several top co-occurrence clusters appeared linked to parvovirus B19, influenza, CMV and Epstein-Barr virus. A few of the identified cytomegalovirus-associated TCR beta chains were confirmed in vitro to be specific for cytomegalovirus antigens. A cluster of highly shared sequence variants was judged likely to be a technical artifact of the sequencing pipeline. According to the authors, the approach could potentially be generalized to other disease states and immunological phenotypes. For the cohort, immune exposure information was limited to CMV serostatus.

The cohort comprised fewer than 700 healthy bone marrow donors. At the time of sampling, every cohort member was nominally healthy, though immune exposures that went unrecorded were likely present. The donor tested CMV seronegative, placing the donor among the 300 to 450 seronegative members of the cohort. Each donor provided a peripheral blood sample, and peripheral blood mononuclear cells were used for TCR beta sequencing. The Qiagen DNeasy Blood Extraction Kit was used to extract genomic DNA from the blood cell samples. Trimming removed 4 bases from V and 0 bases from J, leaving 9 bases between the germline ends. CDR1 and CDR2, per the germline V gene, are MGHRA and YSYEKL. From its cysteine to its phenylalanine, the CDR3 spans 14 amino acids. The kept DNA is CDR3 alone, 42 bases in frame from the first base. Of note for this clone: No cognate antigen has been identified for it. No much larger clone exists at a distance of one base, and base qualities are not known.

Library preparation was by the immunoSEQ multiplex PCR assay. For the multiplex PCR, a mixture combining 60 forward primers for TCR Vbeta segments and 13 reverse primers for TCR Jbeta segments was used. A multiplex PCR assay on genomic DNA amplified the CDR3 region of rearranged TCR beta genes. On the Illumina HiSeq System, the amplified TCR beta libraries were sequenced as 87-base-pair reads. Per the source publication's procedure: A later analysis counted around 72 million unique TCR beta chains across the 650 to 700 repertoires, and some 12 million of these chains were shared by at least two donors. To remove PCR and sequencing errors, raw reads were error-corrected and collapsed into unique sequences using a nearest-neighbor algorithm that merged closely related sequences. CDR3 sequences were aligned to IMGT reference sequences to assign V, D and J gene segments. For a sequence to be retained, at least a six-nucleotide match to both a V gene segment and a J gene segment was required. A rearrangement was called productive if the CDR3 had no stop codons and remained in frame with V and J, and every other rearrangement was called non-productive. Following IMGT convention, CDR3 was defined as the stretch from the second conserved V-encoded cysteine to the conserved J-encoded phenylalanine. The earlier analysis of some 540 of the donors excluded any sequence lacking an unambiguous match to a single V gene segment. In an earlier analysis of several hundred of the donors, V segments were called functional above 56.7% productive rearrangements and were called segregating when the between-donor standard deviation exceeded 5%. To diagnose cytomegalovirus status from the catalog of TCR beta chain sequences, a statistical classification framework was built. In a later analysis, TCR nucleotide sequences were compared against IMGT/GENE-DB human TR gene sequences so that V and J genes could be assigned. The TCRdist pipeline was used in a later analysis to assign CDR3 sequences and most-parsimonious VDJ recombination scenarios. A later analysis defined each TCR beta chain by its CDR3 amino acid sequence plus V-gene family, and excluded reads lacking a unique V-gene family. A later analysis removed 550 to 700 highly shared, low-generation-probability nucleotide sequences to deal with suspected cross-contamination and a sequencing artifact. For each public chain, a later analysis derived a clonal expansion index from normalized ranks of inferred template counts within each repertoire. In a later analysis, generation probabilities were computed using a VDJ recombination model fitted to out-of-frame rearrangements, and the results were checked against IGoR. Hypergeometric tests were used in a later analysis to score TCR-TCR, TCR-HLA and TCR-CMV co-occurrence, with a repertoire-size bias correction applied to the TCR pairs. A later analysis estimated false discovery rates by permuting HLA or CMV assignments 20 times. In a later analysis, co-occurring TCRs were grouped with DBSCAN, and TCRdist sequence similarity was added when clustering was performed within HLA-allele-positive subsets. Repertoires with fewer than 30,000 or more than 120,000 public chains were left out of co-occurrence clustering, as were about 5 repertoires with anomalous nucleotide sharing. Held by TCRdb, this immuneACCESS table contains in-frame sequences only and omits some clones. Under half of the omission traces to an unresolved V gene where checked; the cause of the rest is unknown. The V and J calls and clone size were taken over from that table, and D and trimming were inferred from the DNA. Counted in this sample were under 200,000 clones; more than 70% of them appeared once. The ten largest make up 0.35% to 0.45% of the sample.

The receptor's source is a boy aged 2-15 years in good health and CMV-seronegative. The rearranged chain carries TRBV4-1 and TRBJ1-1, with no confidently assigned D gene. The sequencing input was PBMCs. The CDR3 corresponds to CASSLTHMNTEAFF. The DNA reads as follows: TGCGCCAGCAGCCTGACACATATGAACACTGAAGCTTTCTTT.